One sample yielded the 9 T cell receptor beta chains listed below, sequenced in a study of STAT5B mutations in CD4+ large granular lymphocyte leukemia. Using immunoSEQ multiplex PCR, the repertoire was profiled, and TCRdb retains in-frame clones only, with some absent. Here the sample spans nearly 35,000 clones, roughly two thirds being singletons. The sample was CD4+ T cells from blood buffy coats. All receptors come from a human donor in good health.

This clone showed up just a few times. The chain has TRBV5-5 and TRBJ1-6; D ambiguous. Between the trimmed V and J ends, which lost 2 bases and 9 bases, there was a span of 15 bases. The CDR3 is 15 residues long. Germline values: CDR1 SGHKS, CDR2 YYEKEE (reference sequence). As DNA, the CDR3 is TGTGCCAGCAGCTTCGGGGTCCAGGACGGTTCACCCCTCCACTTT. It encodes CASSFGVQDGSPLHF.

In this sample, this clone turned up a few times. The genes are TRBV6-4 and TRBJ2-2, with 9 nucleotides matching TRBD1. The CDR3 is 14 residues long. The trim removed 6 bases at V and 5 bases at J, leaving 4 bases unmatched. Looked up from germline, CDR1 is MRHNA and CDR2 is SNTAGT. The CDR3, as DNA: TGTGCCAGCAGGGGACAGGGCCCGACCGGGGAGCTGTTTTTT. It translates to CASRGQGPTGELFF.

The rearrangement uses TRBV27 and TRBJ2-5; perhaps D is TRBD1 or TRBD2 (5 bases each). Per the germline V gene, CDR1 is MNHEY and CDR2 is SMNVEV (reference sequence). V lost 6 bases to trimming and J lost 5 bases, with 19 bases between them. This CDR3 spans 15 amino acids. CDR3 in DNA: TGTGCCAGCAGATCGCTCGGGGCAGGGCGGGAGACCCAGTACTTC. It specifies CASRSLGAGRETQYF.

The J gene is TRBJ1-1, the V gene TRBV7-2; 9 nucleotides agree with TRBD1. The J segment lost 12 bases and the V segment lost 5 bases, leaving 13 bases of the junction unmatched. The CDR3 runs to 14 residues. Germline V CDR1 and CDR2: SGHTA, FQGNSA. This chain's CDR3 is CASSRTGGISGSFF. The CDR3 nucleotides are TGTGCCAGCAGCCGCACAGGGGGCATAAGTGGATCTTTCTTT.

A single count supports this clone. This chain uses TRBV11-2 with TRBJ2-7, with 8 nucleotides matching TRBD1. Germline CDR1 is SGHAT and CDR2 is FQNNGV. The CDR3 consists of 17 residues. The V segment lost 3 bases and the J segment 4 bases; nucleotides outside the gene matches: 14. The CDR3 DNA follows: TGTGCCAGCAGCTTGGCCTCAGGGGGCAGGACTCAGTACGAGCAGTACTTC. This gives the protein CASSLASGGRTQYEQYF.

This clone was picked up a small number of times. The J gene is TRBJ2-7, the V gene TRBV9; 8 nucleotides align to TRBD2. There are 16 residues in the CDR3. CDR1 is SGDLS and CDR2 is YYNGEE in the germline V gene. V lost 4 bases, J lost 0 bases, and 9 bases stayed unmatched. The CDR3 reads CASSKSSSGVSYEQYF. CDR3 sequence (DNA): TGTGCCAGCAGCAAATCCAGTAGCGGGGTCTCCTACGAGCAGTACTTC.

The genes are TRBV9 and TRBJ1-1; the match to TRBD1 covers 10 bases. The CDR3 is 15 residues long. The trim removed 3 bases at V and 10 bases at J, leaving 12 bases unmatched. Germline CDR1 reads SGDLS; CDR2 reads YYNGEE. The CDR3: CASSGGTGVGVGAFF. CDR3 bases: TGTGCCAGCAGCGGAGGGACAGGGGTAGGTGTGGGAGCTTTCTTT.

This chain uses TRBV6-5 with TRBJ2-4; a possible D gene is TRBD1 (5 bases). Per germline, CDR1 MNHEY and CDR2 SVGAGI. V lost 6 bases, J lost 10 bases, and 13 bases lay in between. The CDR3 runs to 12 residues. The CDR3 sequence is CASRSFQGIQYF. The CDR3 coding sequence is TGTGCCAGCAGATCCTTCCAGGGAATTCAGTACTTC.

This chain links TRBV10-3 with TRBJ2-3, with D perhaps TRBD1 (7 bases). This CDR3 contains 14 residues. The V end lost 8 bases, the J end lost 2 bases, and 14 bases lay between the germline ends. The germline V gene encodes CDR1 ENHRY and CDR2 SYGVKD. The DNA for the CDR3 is TGTGCCATCGGGCAGGGGGGCAACACAGATACGCAGTATTTT. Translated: CAIGQGGNTDTQYF.